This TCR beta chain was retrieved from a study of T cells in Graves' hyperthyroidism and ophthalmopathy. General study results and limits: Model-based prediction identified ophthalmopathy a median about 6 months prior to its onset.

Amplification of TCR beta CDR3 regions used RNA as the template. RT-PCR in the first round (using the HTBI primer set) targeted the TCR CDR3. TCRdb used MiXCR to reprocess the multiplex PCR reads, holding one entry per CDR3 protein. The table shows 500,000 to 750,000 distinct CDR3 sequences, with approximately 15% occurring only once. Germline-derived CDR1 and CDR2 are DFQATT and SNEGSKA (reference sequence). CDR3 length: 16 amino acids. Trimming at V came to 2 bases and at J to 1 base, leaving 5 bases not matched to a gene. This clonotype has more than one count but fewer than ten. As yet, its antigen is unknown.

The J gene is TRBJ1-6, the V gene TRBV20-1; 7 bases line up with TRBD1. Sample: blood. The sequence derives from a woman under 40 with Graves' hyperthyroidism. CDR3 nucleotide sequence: TGCAGTGCTAGACAGGGGGGGGCGTCCTATAATTCACCCCTCCACTTT. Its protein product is CSARQGGASYNSPLHF.